The sample holds many counts of the clone carrying this TCR beta chain. A junction boundary mismatches the germline segment, possibly from a read error. Germline V lookup: CDR1 MRHNA, CDR2 SNTAGT. The CDR3 runs 11 residues. TCRdb itself ran the RT-PCR reads through MiXCR, one entry per CDR3 protein. This sample yields more than 600,000 distinct CDR3 sequences, of which approximately 15% are seen a single time; 3.6% belongs to the top ten. This receptor was obtained from a female donor in good health, serving as a healthy control. This chain links TRBV6-4 with TRBJ2-1; D unresolved. The sample consisted of memory CD4+ T cells from blood. The CDR3 DNA reads as TGTGCCAGCAGTGGGGGTACACGGATGCAGTTC. Translation: CASSGGTRMQF.